Presented here are 30 T cell receptor beta chains from one specimen sequenced in a study of cytomegalovirus exposure and HLA in healthy donors (dated by TCRdb to the late 2010s). The library was generated by the immunoSEQ multiplex PCR assay. A mixture of 60 forward primers for TCR Vbeta segments and 13 reverse primers for TCR Jbeta segments was used in the multiplex PCR. TCRdb took this table from immuneACCESS and kept in-frame rearrangements with V and J called. Such tables lack part of the clones; where checked against another copy, unresolved V genes explain under half of the gap, and the rest is unexplained. The sample table contains 90,000 or so clones; only one count was recorded for about two thirds of them. 2.5% to 3% of the sample is held by the ten biggest clonotypes. The sample consisted of PBMCs. The receptors were gathered from a man aged 50 to 60 in good health and CMV-seronegative.

Details on this clone: Additional DNA sequences in this sample encode the identical CDR3. The rearrangement joins TRBV9 to TRBJ1-1, with D perhaps TRBD1 (6 bases). The V gene lost 4 bases and the J gene lost 11 bases, with 24 bases spanning the gap. Germline values: CDR1 SGDLS, CDR2 YYNGEE. The CDR3 is 15 residues long. CDR3 sequence reads: CASSPTQGSGQGAFF. The DNA for the CDR3 is TGTGCCAGCAGCCCAACCCAGGGGAGTGGTCAAGGGGCTTTCTTT.

A few counts support this clone. V is TRBV14 and J is TRBJ1-1; D possibly corresponds to TRBD1 (5 bases). The V end lost 4 bases, the J end lost 4 bases, and 13 bases lay between the germline ends. Looked up from germline, CDR1 is SGHDN and CDR2 is FVKESK. The CDR3 has 14 residues. As DNA, the CDR3 is TGTGCCAGCAGCCGATCAGGGAGGGGCACTGAAGCTTTCTTT. Its protein product is CASSRSGRGTEAFF.

The chain is built from TRBV6-4 and TRBJ2-6; D is unclear. This CDR3 region has 15 residues. In germline, CDR1 is MRHNA, CDR2 SNTAGT. Trimming took 2 bases from V and 0 from J, leaving 5 bases between them. Written as DNA, the CDR3 is TGTGCCAGCAGTGACCACAACTCTGGGGCCAACGTCCTGACTTTC. It yields the protein CASSDHNSGANVLTF.

This clone appeared a single time. One end of the junction does not line up with germline, which may come from a read error. This chain links TRBV7-7 with TRBJ2-5; a possible D gene is TRBD2 (6 bases). Germline V CDR1 and CDR2: SSHAT, FNYEAQ (reference sequence). The CDR3 runs 13 residues. The CDR3 nucleotides are TGTGCTAGCAGCCCCGGGGGATCAGAGACCCAGTACTTC. Protein sequence: CASSPGGSETQYF.

V usage is TRBV6-5 and J usage is TRBJ1-4; 7 positions agree with TRBD1. V shed 1 base and J 6 bases; nucleotides not matched to a gene: 5. Per the germline V gene, CDR1 is MNHEY and CDR2 is SVGAGI. The CDR3 length is 15 residues. CDR3 protein: CASSYFGTEDEKLFF. CDR3 sequence (DNA): TGTGCCAGCAGTTACTTTGGGACAGAAGATGAAAAACTGTTTTTT.

Many counts were recorded for this clone. This chain connects TRBV6-1 to TRBJ1-3; D is perhaps TRBD1 (5 bases). The CDR3 sequence is 15 residues long. Trimming cost V 1 base and J 2 bases, with 9 bases left between them. CDR1 and CDR2 (germline): MNHNS, SASEGT. The CDR3 reads CASSEEGATGNTIYF. The CDR3 bases are TGTGCCAGCAGTGAAGAAGGGGCAACTGGAAACACCATATATTTT.

The chain is built from TRBV28 and TRBJ1-5, with 7 positions matching TRBD1. This CDR3 spans 15 amino acids. In germline, CDR1 is MDHEN, CDR2 SYDVKM. The J segment lost 1 base and the V segment lost 6 bases, leaving 6 bases of the junction unmatched. The CDR3 spells CASRRTGRSNQPQHF. The CDR3 nucleotides read TGTGCCAGCAGACGGACAGGTCGGAGCAATCAGCCCCAGCATTTT.

The chain has TRBV29-1 and TRBJ1-1, with no clear D. Germline V gene data show CDR1 as SQVTM and CDR2 as ANQGSEA. The CDR3 runs 13 residues. V was pared by 4 bases and J by 0 bases, with 9 bases between. The CDR3 DNA sequence: TGCAGCGTTGCGAAACACATGAACACTGAAGCTTTCTTT. Residues: CSVAKHMNTEAFF.

The rearrangement uses TRBV18 and TRBJ1-1, with D maybe TRBD1 (5 bases). Trimming left V 6 bases short and J 5 bases short, with 13 bases between. Germline V gene lookup returns CDR1 KGHSH and CDR2 LQKENI. This CDR3 has 13 amino acids. The CDR3 here is CASSQEGRTEAFF. The DNA for the CDR3 is TGTGCCAGCTCGCAGGAGGGGAGAACTGAAGCTTTCTTT.

V gene TRBV27 combines with J gene TRBJ1-1; no clear D gene. The V and J ends lost 6 bases and 4 bases respectively, with 15 bases between them. CDR1 is MNHEY, CDR2 SMNVEV, per germline (reference sequence). The CDR3 extends over 14 amino acids. The CDR3 DNA follows: TGTGCCAGCAGCCCGACTGCGGCGAGCACTGAAGCTTTCTTT. It is translated as CASSPTAASTEAFF.

The chain joins TRBV30 to TRBJ2-7; no definite D call. CDR1 GTSNPN and CDR2 SVGIG come from the germline V gene (reference sequence). The CDR3 contains 12 residues. The V gene lost 3 bases and the J gene lost 3 bases, with 9 bases spanning the gap. This CDR3 reads CAWSPPNYEQYF. DNA of the CDR3: TGTGCCTGGAGCCCACCTAACTACGAGCAGTACTTC.

This clone has only a few counts. The J gene is TRBJ2-2, the V gene TRBV5-1; TRBD1 aligns across 9 bases. Per germline, CDR1 SGHRS and CDR2 YFSETQ. This CDR3 is built from 14 residues. With 7 bases clipped from V and 3 bases from J, the junction kept 4 bases outside the gene matches. CDR3 DNA: TGCGCCAGCGGTCGGGACAGGGACACCGGGGAGCTGTTTTTT. This gives the protein CASGRDRDTGELFF.

This chain uses TRBV7-8 with TRBJ1-4, with D tentatively TRBD1 (6 bases). This CDR3 contains 14 residues. The ends were cut back, 6 bases at V and 7 bases at J, with 15 bases in the middle. Germline CDR1 SGHVS, CDR2 FQNEAQ. Here the CDR3 reads CASRAQGTGEKLFF. CDR3 bases: TGTGCCAGCAGAGCGCAGGGGACCGGTGAAAAACTGTTTTTT.

This clone was detected only a few times. V gene TRBV6-5 combines with J gene TRBJ1-1; the D is unclear. The ends were cut back, 5 bases at V and 1 base at J, with 5 bases in the middle. This CDR3 has 12 residues. The germline gives CDR1 MNHEY, CDR2 SVGAGI. The CDR3 sequence is CASSRGNTEAFF. DNA of the CDR3: TGTGCCAGCAGTCGGGGGAACACTGAAGCTTTCTTT.

This chain connects TRBV7-3 to TRBJ1-1, with D perhaps TRBD1 (6 bases). The germline gives CDR1 SGHTA, CDR2 FQGTGA. Trimming took off 6 bases at V and 2 bases at J, with 7 bases between the two ends. The CDR3 loop spans 12 amino acids. The CDR3 DNA sequence: TGTGCCAGCAGGGACAGTAACACTGAAGCTTTCTTT. Protein: CASRDSNTEAFF. The full variable domain, with the rest looked up from reference TRBV7-3 and TRBJ1-1, is GAGVSQTPSNKVTEKGKYVELRCDPISGHTALYWYRQSLGQGPEFLIYFQGTGAADDSGLPNDRFFAVRPEGSVSTLKIQRTERGDSAVYLCASRDSNTEAFFGQGTRLTVV.

On this clone itself: The CDR3 does not end in the conserved phenylalanine or tryptophan, so this is likely a read error. The chain couples TRBV29-1 to TRBJ1-5; no firm D call. Germline assignment: CDR1 SQVTM and CDR2 ANQGSEA. The V end lost 4 bases, the J end lost 3 bases, and 7 bases lay between the germline ends. This CDR3 comprises 12 residues. CDR3 nucleotide sequence: TGCAGCGTTGGGGCGTACAATCAGCCCCAGCATGTT. As protein: CSVGAYNQPQHV.

The rearrangement uses TRBV4-3 and TRBJ1-4, with a possible D match to TRBD1 (5 bases). The CDR3 contains 17 residues. Germline values: CDR1 LGHNA, CDR2 YSLEER. V was shortened by 4 bases and J by 8 bases, with 23 bases between the two germline ends. The CDR3 sequence is CASSRFQLQVEREKLFF. CDR3 sequence (DNA): TGCGCCAGCAGCCGATTTCAATTACAGGTAGAAAGGGAAAAACTGTTTTTT.

The table lists this clone with a count of one. The gene calls are TRBV28 and TRBJ1-6, with D possibly being TRBD1 (6 bases). This CDR3 comprises 16 residues. V gave up 5 bases and J gave up 4 bases, with 15 bases separating them. Germline CDR1 MDHEN, CDR2 SYDVKM. The CDR3 reads CASSQRTAMYNSPLHF. Here the CDR3 DNA reads TGTGCCAGCAGTCAAAGGACAGCAATGTATAATTCACCCCTCCACTTT. Using reference TRBV28 and TRBJ1-6 for the parts outside the CDR3, the full variable domain is DVKVTQSSRYLVKRTGEKVFLECVQDMDHENMFWYRQDPGLGLRLIYFSYDVKMKEKGDIPEGYSVSREKKERFSLILESASTNQTSMYLCASSQRTAMYNSPLHFGNGTRLTVT.

This chain uses TRBV27 with TRBJ1-2; 7 bases agree with TRBD1. V was pared by 5 bases and J by 0 bases, with 3 bases of the junction left unmatched. The length of the CDR3 is 14 residues. Per the germline V gene, CDR1 is MNHEY and CDR2 is SMNVEV (reference sequence). The CDR3 spells CASSGGQTNYGYTF. Written as DNA, the CDR3 is TGTGCCAGCAGTGGGGGACAGACTAACTATGGCTACACCTTC.

V gene TRBV30 combines with J gene TRBJ2-3; weak D call: TRBD2 (5 bases). Germline CDR1 and CDR2: GTSNPN and SVGIG (reference sequence). CDR3 length: 14 amino acids. The V gene lost 4 bases and the J gene lost 2 bases, with 13 bases spanning the gap. The CDR3 bases are TGTGCCTGGAACCTCGGGGTACCCACAGATACGCAGTATTTT. It encodes CAWNLGVPTDTQYF.

Note on this clone: An end of the junction does not agree with germline; a read error may underlie this. V is TRBV7-7 and J is TRBJ1-6; 8 nucleotides line up with TRBD1. CDR1 and CDR2 (germline): SSHAT, FNYEAQ (reference sequence). The CDR3 covers 16 residues. This CDR3 reads CASSSSTGENNSPLHF. In DNA form, the CDR3 reads TGTGCTAGCAGCTCCTCGACAGGGGAGAATAATTCACCCCTCCACTTT.

This clone was counted a single time. This sequence joins TRBV5-1 and TRBJ2-7, with 8 bases lining up with TRBD1. This CDR3 region has 16 residues. Germline V gene lookup returns CDR1 SGHRS and CDR2 YFSETQ. The junction had 15 bases not matched to a gene; V was cut back by 4 bases and J by 6 bases. The CDR3: CASSRGPTGDFSEQYF. The CDR3 nucleotides are TGCGCCAGCAGCCGAGGACCGACAGGGGACTTCTCCGAGCAGTACTTC.

This clone was seen once. The CDR3: CAISETAMNTEAFF. The CDR3 DNA reads as TGTGCCATCAGTGAGACAGCTATGAACACTGAAGCTTTCTTT. V usage is TRBV10-3 and J usage is TRBJ1-1; unclear D gene. Trimming took 2 bases from V and 0 from J, leaving 7 bases between them. The V gene's germline CDR1 is ENHRY and CDR2 SYGVKD. The CDR3 sequence is 14 residues long.

The chain couples TRBV5-4 to TRBJ2-3; D might be TRBD2 (5 bases). The germline V and J ends were trimmed by 1 base and 4 bases, with 13 bases remaining between them. Germline values: CDR1 SGHNT, CDR2 YYREEE (reference sequence). The CDR3 has 15 residues. CDR3 sequence: CASSLRGSSADTQYF. In DNA, the CDR3 is TGTGCCAGCAGCTTGAGAGGGTCTTCTGCAGATACGCAGTATTTT.

In this sample, this clone turned up once. V and J are TRBV7-9 and TRBJ1-1; maybe TRBD1 (5 bases). The germline V gene encodes CDR1 SEHNR and CDR2 FQNEAQ (reference sequence). There are 15 residues in the CDR3. Deletions cut 2 bases from V and 5 bases from J, with 15 bases between. The CDR3 reads CASSLRRRGSTEAFF. Written as DNA, the CDR3 is TGTGCCAGCAGCTTAAGACGGAGGGGTAGTACTGAAGCTTTCTTT.

The CDR3 is CSVEDPGQGAWETQYF. CDR3 DNA sequence: TGCAGCGTTGAAGATCCGGGACAGGGGGCTTGGGAGACCCAGTACTTC. The gene calls are TRBV29-1 and TRBJ2-5; TRBD1 agrees at 12 bases. CDR3 size: 16 residues. The germline V gene encodes CDR1 SQVTM and CDR2 ANQGSEA. The J segment lost 5 bases and the V segment lost 0 bases, leaving 7 bases of the junction unmatched.

The rearrangement joins TRBV5-6 to TRBJ2-2, with 9 positions matching TRBD2. Per the germline V gene, CDR1 is SGHDT and CDR2 is YYEEEE. V shed 4 bases, J shed 4 bases, and the junction held 8 bases outside the gene matches. The CDR3 covers 16 residues. DNA for the CDR3: TGTGCCAGCAGCCTCCAGGGCGGGGGGGCCACCGGGGAGCTGTTTTTT. Its protein product is CASSLQGGGATGELFF.

This clone was observed a single time. The chain has TRBV9 and TRBJ2-2; no clear D gene. In germline, CDR1 is SGDLS, CDR2 YYNGEE. The CDR3 is made up of 14 amino acids. V lost 0 bases, J lost 4 bases, and 7 bases lay in between. CDR3 DNA sequence: TGTGCCAGCAGCGTAGTGGGCATCACCGGGGAGCTGTTTTTT. Encoded protein: CASSVVGITGELFF.

The genes are TRBV4-2 and TRBJ1-5; D is unresolved. The CDR3 covers 15 residues. The V gene's germline CDR1 is LGHNA and CDR2 YNFKEQ. V lost 2 bases and J lost 0, with 8 bases in between. Here the CDR3 reads CASSQTVISNQPQHF. In nucleotides, the CDR3 is TGTGCCAGCAGCCAAACAGTGATTAGCAATCAGCCCCAGCATTTT.

This chain joins TRBV6-5 and TRBJ1-3, with a possible D match to TRBD1 (6 bases). There are 15 residues in the CDR3. Germline V lookup: CDR1 MNHEY, CDR2 SVGAGI. V was shortened by 4 bases and J by 3 bases, with 13 bases between the two germline ends. The chain's CDR3 is CASSFSRGGGNTIYF. The CDR3 DNA follows: TGTGCCAGCAGTTTCTCCAGGGGTGGTGGAAACACCATATATTTT.